One sample yielded the 12 T cell receptor beta chains listed below, sequenced in a study of CD8+CD57+ T cells in acquired aplastic anemia. The patients chosen for sequencing had shown expansion of CD8+CD57+ cells (detected by flow cytometry). According to the study, genomic DNA was the template for TCR beta VDJ and CDR3 profiling. TCRdb itself ran the reads through MiXCR, one entry per CDR3 protein. This table has around 130,000 distinct CDR3 sequences, 50% to 70% appearing once. Sequencing was performed on sorted CD4+, CD8+, or CD8+CD57+ T cells (not recorded which) from PBMCs. The receptors shown here come from a human donor with aplastic anemia.

This clonotype has just one count. This chain links TRBV20-1 with TRBJ2-7, with TRBD1 matching 8 bases. Germline V CDR1 and CDR2: DFQATT, SNEGSKA (reference sequence). The CDR3 contains 13 residues. Trimming cost V 6 bases and J 3 bases; bases outside gene matches: 7. The CDR3 region has the DNA TGCAGTGCCACGGACAGGGCCGGCTACGAGCAGTACTTC. Its protein product is CSATDRAGYEQYF.

This clonotype was counted many times. The chain combines TRBV12-3 or TRBV12-4 with TRBJ1-2, with TRBD1 matching over 8 bases. This CDR3 contains 13 residues. V gave up 7 bases and J gave up 4 bases; unmatched junction bases: 5. The CDR3 coding sequence is TGTGCCAGCACCGCAGGGGGCGGCTATGGCTACACCTTC. The encoded protein is CASTAGGGYGYTF.

This chain links TRBV25-1 with TRBJ1-1; D is possibly TRBD1 (6 bases). The ends were cut back, 6 bases at V and 6 bases at J, with 14 bases in the middle. From germline, CDR1 is MGHDK and CDR2 SYGVNS. This CDR3 region has 13 residues. CDR3 DNA sequence: TGTGCCAGCAGAGGGGGTCTAATCCCTGAAGCTTTCTTT. Residues: CASRGGLIPEAFF. The full variable domain, in which reference TRBV25-1 and TRBJ1-1 provide the parts outside the CDR3, is EADIYQTPRYLVIGTGKKITLECSQTMGHDKMYWYQQDPGMELHLIHYSYGVNSTEKGDLSSESTVSRIRTEHFPLTLESARPSHTSQYLCASRGGLIPEAFFGQGTRLTVV.

V and J are TRBV5-1 and TRBJ1-2; D remains ambiguous. Per germline, CDR1 SGHRS and CDR2 YFSETQ. This CDR3 comprises 15 residues. The V gene lost 0 bases and the J gene lost 8 bases, with 17 bases spanning the gap. The chain's CDR3 is CASSLEEDRLFGYTF. The CDR3 coding sequence is TGCGCCAGCAGCTTGGAAGAGGATCGCTTATTCGGCTACACCTTC.

Many counts were recorded for this clonotype. This chain uses TRBV7-8 with TRBJ1-1; 10 bases align to TRBD1. J was trimmed by 5 bases and V by 2 bases; bases with no gene match: 5. Germline loops: CDR1 SGHVS, CDR2 FQNEAQ. This CDR3 contains 15 residues. The CDR3 DNA reads TGTGCCAGCAGCTTACGACAGGGGGCATGGACTGAAGCTTTCTTT. Translation gives CASSLRQGAWTEAFF.

The V and J genes are TRBV7-3 and TRBJ2-5, with a weak D call TRBD2 (7 bases). The CDR3 extends over 15 amino acids. The V gene's germline CDR1 is SGHTA and CDR2 FQGTGA. The ends were cut back, 1 base at V and 5 bases at J, with 14 bases in the middle. CDR3 DNA sequence: TGTGCCAGCAGCTTAAGTGGGGGGGCGCTTGAGACCCAGTACTTC. Its protein is CASSLSGGALETQYF.

This clonotype was picked up one time. The chain couples TRBV7-6 to TRBJ2-7, with D perhaps TRBD1 or TRBD2 (5 bases each). In germline, CDR1 is SGHVS, CDR2 FNYEAQ. This CDR3 has 14 residues. Trimming cost V 6 bases and J 4 bases, with 16 bases left between them. The CDR3 region has the DNA TGTGCCAGCAGTTTTGGGACGCAGGGTTACGAGCAGTACTTC. This translates into CASSFGTQGYEQYF. Looking up the rest from reference TRBV7-6 and TRBJ2-7 gives the full variable domain: GAGVSQSPRYKVTKRGQDVALRCDPISGHVSLYWYRQALGQGPEFLTYFNYEAQQDKSGLPNDRFSAERPEGSISTLTIQRTEQRDSAMYRCASSFGTQGYEQYFGPGTRLTVT.

This clonotype occurred many times. The chain joins TRBV10-3 to TRBJ2-5; weak D call: TRBD1 (6 bases). The V end lost 2 bases, the J end lost 5 bases, and 18 bases lay between the germline ends. Germline V CDR1 and CDR2: ENHRY, SYGVKD. This CDR3 spans 16 amino acids. The CDR3: CAISESQGPYGETQYF. CDR3 DNA sequence: TGTGCCATCAGTGAGAGCCAGGGGCCCTACGGGGAGACCCAGTACTTC.

This chain uses TRBV9 with TRBJ2-7, with 7 bases that match TRBD1. J gave up 2 bases and V 4 bases, and 9 bases lay outside the gene matches. Per the germline V gene, CDR1 is SGDLS and CDR2 is YYNGEE. CDR3 length: 15 residues. CDR3 coding DNA: TGTGCCAGCAGCTTGAGGGGGACAGTCACCTACGAGCAGTACTTC. Translated: CASSLRGTVTYEQYF.

The V and J genes are TRBV2 and TRBJ1-5, with 7 bases fitting TRBD1. The CDR3 sequence is 14 residues long. Germline V gives CDR1 SNHLY, CDR2 FYNNEI. With V trimmed by 6 bases and J by 4 bases, 6 bases remained unmatched. The CDR3 nucleotides are TGTGCCAGCAGAGTCGCACAGGGGAATCAGCCCCAGCATTTT. Translating it yields CASRVAQGNQPQHF.

V and J are TRBV24-1 and TRBJ1-5; D remains unclear. Looked up from germline, CDR1 is KGHDR and CDR2 is SFDVKD. V lost 4 bases and J lost 8, with 8 bases in between. The CDR3 has 12 amino acids. CDR3: CATSDPFKPQHF. CDR3 in DNA: TGTGCCACCAGTGACCCCTTTAAGCCCCAGCATTTT.

The chain employs TRBV6-5 and TRBJ2-6; D call uncertain. In germline, CDR1 is MNHEY, CDR2 SVGAGI. V was shortened by 2 bases and J by 2 bases, with 7 bases between the two germline ends. The CDR3 is 15 amino acids. The CDR3 protein is CASSYNRPGANVLTF. The CDR3 DNA follows: TGTGCCAGCAGTTACAACAGACCTGGGGCCAACGTCCTGACTTTC.